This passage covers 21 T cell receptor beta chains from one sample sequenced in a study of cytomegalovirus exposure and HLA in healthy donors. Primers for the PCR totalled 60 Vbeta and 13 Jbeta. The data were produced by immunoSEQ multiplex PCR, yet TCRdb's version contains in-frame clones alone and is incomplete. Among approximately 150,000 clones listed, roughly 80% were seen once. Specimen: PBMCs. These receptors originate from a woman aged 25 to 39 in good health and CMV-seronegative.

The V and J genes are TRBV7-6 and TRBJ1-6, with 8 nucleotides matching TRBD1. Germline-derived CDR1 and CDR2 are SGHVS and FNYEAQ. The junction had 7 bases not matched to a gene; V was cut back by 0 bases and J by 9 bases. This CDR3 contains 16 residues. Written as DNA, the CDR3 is TGTGCCAGCAGCTTAGCGGATGACAGGGGAGGTTCACCCCTCCACTTT. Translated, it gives CASSLADDRGGSPLHF. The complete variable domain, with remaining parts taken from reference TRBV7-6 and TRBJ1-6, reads GAGVSQSPRYKVTKRGQDVALRCDPISGHVSLYWYRQALGQGPEFLTYFNYEAQQDKSGLPNDRFSAERPEGSISTLTIQRTEQRDSAMYRCASSLADDRGGSPLHFGNGTRLTVT.

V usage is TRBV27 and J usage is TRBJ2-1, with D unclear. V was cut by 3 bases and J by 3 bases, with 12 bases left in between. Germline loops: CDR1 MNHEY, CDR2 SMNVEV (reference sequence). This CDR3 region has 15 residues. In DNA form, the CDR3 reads TGTGCCAGCAGTTTGGAGCAACCAGTCTACAATGAGCAGTTCTTC. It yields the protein CASSLEQPVYNEQFF.

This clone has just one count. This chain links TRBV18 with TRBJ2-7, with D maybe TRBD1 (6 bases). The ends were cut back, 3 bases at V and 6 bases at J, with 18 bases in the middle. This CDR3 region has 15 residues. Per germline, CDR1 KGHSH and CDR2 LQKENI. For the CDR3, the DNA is TGTGCCAGCTCACCCTTGACAGGCTTGATGGGCGAGCAGTACTTC. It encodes CASSPLTGLMGEQYF. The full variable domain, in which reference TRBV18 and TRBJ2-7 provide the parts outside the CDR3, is NAGVMQNPRHLVRRRGQEARLRCSPMKGHSHVYWYRQLPEEGLKFMVYLQKENIIDESGMPKERFSAEFPKEGPSILRIQQVVRGDSAAYFCASSPLTGLMGEQYFGPGTRLTVT.

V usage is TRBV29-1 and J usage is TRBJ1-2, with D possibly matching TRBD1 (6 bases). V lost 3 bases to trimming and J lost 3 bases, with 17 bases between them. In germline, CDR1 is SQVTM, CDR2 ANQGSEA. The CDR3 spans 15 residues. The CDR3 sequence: CSVERQGIQDYGYTF. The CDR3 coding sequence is TGCAGCGTTGAGCGGCAGGGGATTCAAGACTATGGCTACACCTTC.

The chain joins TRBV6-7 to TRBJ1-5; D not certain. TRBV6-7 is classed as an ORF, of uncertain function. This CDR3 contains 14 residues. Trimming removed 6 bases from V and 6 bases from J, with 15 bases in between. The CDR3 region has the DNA TGTGCCAGCAGACGTACCTCCAGAATTCAGCCCCAGCATTTT. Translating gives CASRRTSRIQPQHF.

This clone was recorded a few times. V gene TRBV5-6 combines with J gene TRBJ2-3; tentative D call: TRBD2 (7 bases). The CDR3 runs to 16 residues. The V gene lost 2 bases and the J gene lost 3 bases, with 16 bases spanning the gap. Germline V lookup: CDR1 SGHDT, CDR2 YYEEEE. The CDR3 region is CASSFGGGVGTDTQYF. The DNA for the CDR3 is TGTGCCAGCAGCTTTGGAGGGGGGGTGGGGACAGATACGCAGTATTTT. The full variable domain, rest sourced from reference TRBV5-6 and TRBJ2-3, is DAGVTQSPTHLIKTRGQQVTLRCSPKSGHDTVSWYQQALGQGPQFIFQYYEEEERQRGNFPDRFSGHQFPNYSSELNVNALLLGDSALYLCASSFGGGVGTDTQYFGPGTRLTVL.

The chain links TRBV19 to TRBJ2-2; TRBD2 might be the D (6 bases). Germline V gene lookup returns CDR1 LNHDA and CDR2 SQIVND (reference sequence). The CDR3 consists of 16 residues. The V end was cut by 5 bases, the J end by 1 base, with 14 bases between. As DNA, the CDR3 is TGTGCCAGTAGTCCCCAAATGGGGGGGAACACCGGGGAGCTGTTTTTT. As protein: CASSPQMGGNTGELFF.

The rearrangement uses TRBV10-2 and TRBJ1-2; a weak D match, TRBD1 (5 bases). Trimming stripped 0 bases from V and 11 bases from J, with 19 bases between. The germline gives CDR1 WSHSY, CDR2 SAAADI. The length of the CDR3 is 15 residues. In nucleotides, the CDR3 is TGCGCCAGCAGTGAGTCGATGACAGTGGGGGGTTTATACACCTTC. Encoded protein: CASSESMTVGGLYTF.

CDR3 DNA: TGTGCCACCTTTGGGCCCGGGAAGAAGAGCTATGGCTACACCTTC. The encoded protein is CATFGPGKKSYGYTF. This rearrangement joins TRBV19 to TRBJ1-2; D is unresolved. This CDR3 spans 15 amino acids. Trimming shortened V by 10 bases and J by 4 bases, and 22 bases separated the two germline ends. Germline V gene sequence: CDR1 LNHDA, CDR2 SQIVND (reference sequence).

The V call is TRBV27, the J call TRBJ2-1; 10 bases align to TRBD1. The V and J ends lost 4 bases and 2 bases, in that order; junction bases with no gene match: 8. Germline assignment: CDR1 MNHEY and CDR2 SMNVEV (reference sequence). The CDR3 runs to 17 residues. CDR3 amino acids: CASSSRQGAPTYNEQFF. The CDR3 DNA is TGTGCCAGCAGTTCCCGACAGGGGGCACCGACCTACAATGAGCAGTTCTTC.

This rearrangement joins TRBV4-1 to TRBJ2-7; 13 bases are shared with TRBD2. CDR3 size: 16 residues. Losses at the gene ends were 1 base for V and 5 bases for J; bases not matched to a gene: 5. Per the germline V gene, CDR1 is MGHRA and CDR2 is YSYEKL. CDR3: CASSQGLAGGGNEQYF. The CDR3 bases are TGCGCCAGCAGCCAAGGACTAGCGGGAGGAGGGAACGAGCAGTACTTC.

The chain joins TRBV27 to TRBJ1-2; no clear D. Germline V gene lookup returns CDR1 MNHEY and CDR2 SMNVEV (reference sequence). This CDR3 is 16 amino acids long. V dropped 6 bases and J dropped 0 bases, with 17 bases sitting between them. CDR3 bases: TGTGCCAGCAGACCGGACCCCGGCGGGGCTAACTATGGCTACACCTTC. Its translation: CASRPDPGGANYGYTF.

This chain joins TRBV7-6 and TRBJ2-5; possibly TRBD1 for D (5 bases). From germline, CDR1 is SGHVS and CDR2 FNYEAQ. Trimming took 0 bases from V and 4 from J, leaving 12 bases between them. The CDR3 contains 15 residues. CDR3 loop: CASSLAGREGETQYF. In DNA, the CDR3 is TGTGCCAGCAGCTTAGCTGGCAGGGAAGGAGAGACCCAGTACTTC.

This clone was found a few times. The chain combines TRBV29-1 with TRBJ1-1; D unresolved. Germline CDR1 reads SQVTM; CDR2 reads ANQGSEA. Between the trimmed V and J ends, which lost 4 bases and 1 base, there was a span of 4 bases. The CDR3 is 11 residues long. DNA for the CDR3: TGCAGCGTTGTCGGGAACACTGAAGCTTTCTTT. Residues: CSVVGNTEAFF. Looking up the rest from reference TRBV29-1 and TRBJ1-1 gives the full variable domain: SAVISQKPSRDICQRGTSLTIQCQVDSQVTMMFWYRQQPGQSLTLIATANQGSEATYESGFVIDKFPISRPNLTFSTLTVSNMSPEDSSIYLCSVVGNTEAFFGQGTRLTVV.

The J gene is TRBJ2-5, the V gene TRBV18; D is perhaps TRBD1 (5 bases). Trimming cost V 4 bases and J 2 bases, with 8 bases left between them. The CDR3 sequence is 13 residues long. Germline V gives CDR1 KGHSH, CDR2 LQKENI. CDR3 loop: CASSLRQQETQYF. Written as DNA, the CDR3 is TGTGCCAGCTCACTTCGACAGCAAGAGACCCAGTACTTC.

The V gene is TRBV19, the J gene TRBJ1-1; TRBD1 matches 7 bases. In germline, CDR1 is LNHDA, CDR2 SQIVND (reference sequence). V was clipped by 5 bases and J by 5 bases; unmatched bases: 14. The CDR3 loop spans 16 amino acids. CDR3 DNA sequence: TGTGCCAGTAGTCCAGGGGGGTTGCAGGGGAGGACTGAAGCTTTCTTT. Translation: CASSPGGLQGRTEAFF.

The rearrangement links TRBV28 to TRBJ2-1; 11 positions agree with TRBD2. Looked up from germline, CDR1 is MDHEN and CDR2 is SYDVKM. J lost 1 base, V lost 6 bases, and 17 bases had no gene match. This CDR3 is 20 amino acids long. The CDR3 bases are TGTGCCAGCAGGCCCCGGGCTCGGGGGCTAGCGGGAGGATCCTACAATGAGCAGTTCTTC. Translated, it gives CASRPRARGLAGGSYNEQFF.

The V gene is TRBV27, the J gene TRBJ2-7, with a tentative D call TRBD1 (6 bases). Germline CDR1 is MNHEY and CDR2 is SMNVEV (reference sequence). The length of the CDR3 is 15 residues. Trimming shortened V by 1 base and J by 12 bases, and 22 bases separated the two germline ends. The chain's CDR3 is CASSLWGRFEGEMYF. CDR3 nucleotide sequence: TGTGCCAGCAGTTTATGGGGGCGATTCGAGGGGGAGATGTACTTC.

CDR3 DNA: TGTGCCAGCAGCCCCGACAGCTCCTACAATGAGCAGTTCTTC. This encodes CASSPDSSYNEQFF. The chain recombines TRBV5-4 with TRBJ2-1, with D perhaps TRBD1 (5 bases). This CDR3 has 14 amino acids. V was clipped by 4 bases and J by 0 bases, with 8 bases between them. Germline CDR1 and CDR2: SGHNT and YYREEE (reference sequence).

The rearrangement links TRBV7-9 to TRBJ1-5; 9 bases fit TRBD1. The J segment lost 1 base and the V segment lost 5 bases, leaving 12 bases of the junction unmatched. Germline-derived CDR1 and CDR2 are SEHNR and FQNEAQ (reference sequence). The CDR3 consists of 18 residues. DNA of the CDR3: TGTGCCAGCAGCCCAGGGACAGGGTTCATGGGAAGCAATCAGCCCCAGCATTTT. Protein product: CASSPGTGFMGSNQPQHF. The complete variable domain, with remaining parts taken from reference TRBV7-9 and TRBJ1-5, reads DTGVSQNPRHKITKRGQNVTFRCDPISEHNRLYWYRQTLGQGPEFLTYFQNEAQLEKSRLLSDRFSAERPKGSFSTLEIQRTEQGDSAMYLCASSPGTGFMGSNQPQHFGDGTRLSIL.

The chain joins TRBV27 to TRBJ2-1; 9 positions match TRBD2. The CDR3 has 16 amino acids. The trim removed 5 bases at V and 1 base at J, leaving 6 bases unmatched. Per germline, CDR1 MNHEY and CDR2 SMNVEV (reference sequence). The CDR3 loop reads CASSTHLAGSYNEQFF. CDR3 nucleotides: TGTGCCAGCAGTACCCACCTAGCGGGGTCCTACAATGAGCAGTTCTTC.